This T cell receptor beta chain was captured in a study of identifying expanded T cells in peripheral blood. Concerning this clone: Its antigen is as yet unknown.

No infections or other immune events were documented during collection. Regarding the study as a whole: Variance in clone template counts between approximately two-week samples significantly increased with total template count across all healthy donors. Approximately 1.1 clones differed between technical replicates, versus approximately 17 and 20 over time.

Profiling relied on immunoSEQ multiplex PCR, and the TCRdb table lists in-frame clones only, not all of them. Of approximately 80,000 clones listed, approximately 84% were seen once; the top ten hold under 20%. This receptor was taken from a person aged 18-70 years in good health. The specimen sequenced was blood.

CDR3 sequence reads: CASSWQRSSYEQYF. As DNA, the CDR3 is TGTGCCAGCAGTTGGCAGCGGTCCTCCTACGAGCAGTACTTC. This chain links TRBV6-5 with TRBJ2-7; tentative D call: TRBD2 (5 bases). The CDR3 is 14 residues long. Trimming took 4 bases from V and 0 from J, leaving 10 bases between them. Germline-derived CDR1 and CDR2 are MNHEY and SVGAGI.